The source of this T cell receptor (beta chain) is a study of T cells in Graves' hyperthyroidism and ophthalmopathy. Study background: Initial diagnosis, before any treatment, was when peripheral blood was collected. Study-level results: The authors' 13 V-J model separated ophthalmopathy from stable hyperthyroidism.

Disease duration was under 3 months in the ophthalmopathy patients, who also had a Clinical Activity Score of at least 3 and a NOSPECS grade of at least 4. CDR3 length: 16 amino acids. The germline CDR1 and CDR2 sequences are LNHDA and SQIVND (reference sequence). V was clipped by 5 bases and J by 4 bases, with 18 bases between them. It was RNA transcripts that yielded the amplified TCR beta CDR3 regions. HTBI primers were used for first-round RT-PCR of the TCR CDR3. Each CDR3 protein gets one entry after TCRdb re-called the multiplex PCR reads with MiXCR. The sample holds fewer than 700,000 distinct CDR3 sequences, 17% seen once. As regards this clonotype: The antigen is undetermined.

The clonotype was recovered from a woman aged 18-35 years with Graves' ophthalmopathy. Input material: blood. The chain recombines TRBV19 with TRBJ1-5, with D unresolved. The CDR3 DNA reads as TGTGCCAGTAGTCCCCTCAAAGGAAGTACGAATCAGCCCCAGCATTTT. Translation gives CASSPLKGSTNQPQHF.